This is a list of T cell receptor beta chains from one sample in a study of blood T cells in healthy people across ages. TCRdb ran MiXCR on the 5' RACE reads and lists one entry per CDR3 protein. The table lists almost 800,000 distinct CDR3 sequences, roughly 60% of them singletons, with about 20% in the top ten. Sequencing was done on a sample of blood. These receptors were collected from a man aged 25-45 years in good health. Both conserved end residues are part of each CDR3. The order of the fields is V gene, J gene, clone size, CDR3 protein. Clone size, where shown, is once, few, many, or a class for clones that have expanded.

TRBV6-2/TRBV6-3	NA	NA	CASSQEGGIYEQYF
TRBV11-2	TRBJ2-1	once	CASSLSWTGGAEQFF
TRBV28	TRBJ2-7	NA	CASSLGPFIPYEQYF
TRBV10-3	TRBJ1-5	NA	CAISESIRSNQPQHF
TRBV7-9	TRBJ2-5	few	CASSPNKPKSYQETQYF
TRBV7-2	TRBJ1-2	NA	CASSPYSVGGGTKGGYTF
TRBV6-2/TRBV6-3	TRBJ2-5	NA	CASSSTGSEQYF
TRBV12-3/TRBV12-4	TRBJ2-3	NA	CASSFEGQGTDTQYF
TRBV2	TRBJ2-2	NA	CASGATSGGFLNGELFF
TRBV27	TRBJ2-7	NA	CASSLRGLAVSYEQYF
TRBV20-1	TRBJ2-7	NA	CSAPGGCGPEQYF
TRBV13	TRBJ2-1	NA	CASSRDKYNEQFF
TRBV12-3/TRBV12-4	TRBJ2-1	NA	CASSPENSEYNEQFF
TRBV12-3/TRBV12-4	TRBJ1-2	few	CASSSPPAPGTF
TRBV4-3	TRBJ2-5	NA	CASSQDQTSGYNEQYF
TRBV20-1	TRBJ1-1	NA	CSAGGDPQEAFF
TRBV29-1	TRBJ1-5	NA	CSVAGWNQPQHF
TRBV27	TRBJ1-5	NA	CASSPPDRDSNQPQHF
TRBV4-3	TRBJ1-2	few	CASSRNAGNNYGYTF
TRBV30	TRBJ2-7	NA	CACSQKNEQYF
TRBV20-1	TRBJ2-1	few	CSATTQGNEQFF
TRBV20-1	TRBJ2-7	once	CSARGGRAPFPLYEQYF